Shown below are 16 T cell receptor beta chains from a single sample sequenced in a study of T cell responses to AZD1222 COVID-19 vaccine. Here immunoSEQ multiplex PCR was the method, and the copy in TCRdb shows in-frame clones only, minus some. The repertoire holds 180,000 or so clones, with more than 75% as singletons. The sample in question was peripheral blood, obtained 28 days after the second AZD1222 dose. All receptors come from an adult who received the AZD1222 COVID-19 vaccine.

This clone was found once. The genes are TRBV5-1 and TRBJ2-3; either TRBD1 or TRBD2 may supply D (5 bases each). The germline CDR1 and CDR2 sequences are SGHRS and YFSETQ. V lost 3 bases, J lost 6 bases, and 8 bases lay in between. This CDR3 is built from 12 residues. CDR3 region: CASSWGKDTQYF. In nucleotides, the CDR3 is TGCGCCAGCAGCTGGGGGAAGGATACGCAGTATTTT.

In regard to this clone: Compared with germline, one end of the junction differs, possibly owing to a read error. The chain employs TRBV19 and TRBJ1-5; 8 nucleotides agree with TRBD1. Looked up from germline, CDR1 is LNHDA and CDR2 is SQIVND (reference sequence). The CDR3 sequence is 14 residues long. The CDR3, as DNA: TGTGCCAGTAGTCCCCCAGGGGGCAAGCAGCCCCAGCATTTT. The encoded protein is CASSPPGGKQPQHF.

V is TRBV28 and J is TRBJ1-5; D gene unclear. This CDR3 is 15 amino acids long. CDR1 and CDR2 (germline): MDHEN, SYDVKM. Deletions cut 2 bases from V and 2 bases from J, with 10 bases between. The CDR3 sequence is CASSLPRLGNQPQHF. CDR3 DNA: TGTGCCAGCAGTTTACCCAGGCTCGGCAATCAGCCCCAGCATTTT. Full variable domain (rest looked up from reference TRBV28 and TRBJ1-5): DVKVTQSSRYLVKRTGEKVFLECVQDMDHENMFWYRQDPGLGLRLIYFSYDVKMKEKGDIPEGYSVSREKKERFSLILESASTNQTSMYLCASSLPRLGNQPQHFGDGTRLSIL.

This clone was found once. This chain links TRBV24-1 with TRBJ2-3; D gene uncertain. The CDR3 spans 9 residues. V lost 8 bases, J lost 7 bases, and 3 bases lay in between. Germline V gene data show CDR1 as KGHDR and CDR2 as SFDVKD. The CDR3, as DNA: TGTGCCACCACTAATACGCAGTATTTT. Translation gives CATTNTQYF.

CDR3 sequence reads: CASNQMLAGEQYF. CDR3 nucleotide sequence: TGTGCCAGCAATCAAATGCTTGCTGGAGAGCAGTACTTC. The rearrangement uses TRBV6-5 and TRBJ2-7; no clear D gene. Germline CDR1 MNHEY, CDR2 SVGAGI. This CDR3 has 13 residues. The V end lost 7 bases, the J end lost 7 bases, and 17 bases lay between the germline ends.

About this clone: Other DNA sequences in the same sample also yield this CDR3. The V and J genes are TRBV7-2 and TRBJ1-5, with TRBD1 as a possible D gene (6 bases). The CDR3 has 15 amino acids. The germline V gene has CDR1 SGHTA and CDR2 FQGNSA. Between the trimmed V and J ends, which lost 5 bases and 2 bases, there was a span of 13 bases. The CDR3 coding sequence is TGTGCCAGCAGCACTGGACAGACGGGCAATCAGCCCCAGCATTTT. Translating gives CASSTGQTGNQPQHF. The entire variable domain, with the rest obtained from reference TRBV7-2 and TRBJ1-5, is as follows: GAGVSQSPSNKVTEKGKDVELRCDPISGHTALYWYRQSLGQGLEFLIYFQGNSAPDKSGLPSDRFSAERTGGSVSTLTIQRTQQEDSAVYLCASSTGQTGNQPQHFGDGTRLSIL.

This sequence joins TRBV28 and TRBJ1-5; D is unclear. Trimming left V 7 bases short and J 2 bases short, with 12 bases between. The CDR3 spans 14 residues. Per germline, CDR1 MDHEN and CDR2 SYDVKM. The CDR3 loop is CASTTAAGNQPQHF. Written as DNA, the CDR3 is TGTGCCAGCACTACGGCGGCAGGCAATCAGCCCCAGCATTTT.

This clone showed up just once. This sequence joins TRBV5-1 and TRBJ2-3; D possibly matches TRBD1 or TRBD2 (5 bases each). Germline loops: CDR1 SGHRS, CDR2 YFSETQ. Trimming removed 4 bases at V and 2 bases at J, with 14 bases between. The CDR3 has 15 residues. The CDR3 DNA is TGCGCCAGCAGCACCCGGGGCAGCACCACAGATACGCAGTATTTT. This gives the protein CASSTRGSTTDTQYF.

Only one count was recorded for this clone. The V and J genes are TRBV6-2 or TRBV6-3 and TRBJ1-5, with TRBD1 matching 8 bases. The germline V gene encodes CDR1 MNHEY and CDR2 SVGEGT. J gave up 4 bases and V 6 bases, and 8 bases lay outside the gene matches. CDR3 length: 15 amino acids. The CDR3 loop reads CASSPGTGGNQPQHF. The CDR3 nucleotides read TGTGCCAGCAGCCCCGGGACAGGTGGGAATCAGCCCCAGCATTTT.

The chain recombines TRBV7-2 with TRBJ1-1; no reliable D call. Germline V lookup: CDR1 SGHTA, CDR2 FQGNSA. V lost 8 bases, J lost 6 bases, and 13 bases lay in between. This CDR3 is built from 12 residues. CDR3 DNA sequence: TGTGCCAGCCGTCGGAGACTGGCTGAAGCTTTCTTT. Translated: CASRRRLAEAFF. The full variable domain, completed using reference TRBV7-2 and TRBJ1-1, is GAGVSQSPSNKVTEKGKDVELRCDPISGHTALYWYRQSLGQGLEFLIYFQGNSAPDKSGLPSDRFSAERTGGSVSTLTIQRTQQEDSAVYLCASRRRLAEAFFGQGTRLTVV.

This clone was recorded only once. The chain is built from TRBV5-1 and TRBJ2-1; D is perhaps TRBD1 (6 bases). Germline-derived CDR1 and CDR2 are SGHRS and YFSETQ. Deletions cut 4 bases from V and 3 bases from J, with 17 bases between. The CDR3 totals 16 residues. The DNA of the CDR3 is TGCGCCAGCAGCAGACCCCCAGGGGCAGTCTACAATGAGCAGTTCTTC. Translating gives CASSRPPGAVYNEQFF. The full variable domain, in which reference TRBV5-1 and TRBJ2-1 provide the parts outside the CDR3, is KAGVTQTPRYLIKTRGQQVTLSCSPISGHRSVSWYQQTPGQGLQFLFEYFSETQRNKGNFPGRFSGRQFSNSRSEMNVSTLELGDSALYLCASSRPPGAVYNEQFFGPGTRLTVL.

The chain carries TRBV5-8 and TRBJ1-5, with D possibly matching TRBD1 (5 bases). The CDR3 spans 15 residues. From germline, CDR1 is SGHTS and CDR2 YDEGEE. The germline V and J ends were trimmed by 0 bases and 7 bases, with 14 bases remaining between them. The CDR3 DNA follows: TGTGCCAGCAGCTTGGAGGGACGGCTGAGGCAGCCCCAGCATTTT. This sequence encodes CASSLEGRLRQPQHF.

This rearrangement joins TRBV18 to TRBJ2-5, with 9 bases identical to TRBD2. This CDR3 is 15 amino acids long. V lost 1 base and J lost 2; bases outside the gene matches: 2. Per germline, CDR1 KGHSH and CDR2 LQKENI. CDR3 nucleotide sequence: TGTGCCAGCTCACCACGGACTAGCGTACAAGAGACCCAGTACTTC. Its protein product is CASSPRTSVQETQYF.

J is TRBJ2-7 and V is TRBV9; 14 nucleotides agree with TRBD2. This CDR3 has 16 amino acids. Germline assignment: CDR1 SGDLS and CDR2 YYNGEE. The V and J ends lost 4 bases and 6 bases, in that order; junction bases with no gene match: 9. The DNA for the CDR3 is TGTGCCAGCAGCTTCGGGACTAGCGGGAGTACCAGCGAGCAGTACTTC. Translation gives CASSFGTSGSTSEQYF.

This chain uses TRBV7-2 with TRBJ2-3, with TRBD2 as a possible D gene (6 bases). The CDR3 runs to 13 residues. The germline V gene has CDR1 SGHTA and CDR2 FQGNSA. V gave up 5 bases and J gave up 9 bases, with 15 bases separating them. The CDR3 bases are TGTGCCAGCAGCCTGGGACTTTTAGGCACGCAGTATTTT. This translates into CASSLGLLGTQYF.

Written as DNA, the CDR3 is TGTGCCAGCAGCTTACTAGCGGGAGGCAATGAGCAGTTCTTC. It yields the protein CASSLLAGGNEQFF. The chain has TRBV7-9 and TRBJ2-1; the match to TRBD2 covers 11 bases. V lost 2 bases and J lost 6; bases outside the gene matches: 0. The CDR3 is made up of 14 amino acids. Germline V gene data show CDR1 as SEHNR and CDR2 as FQNEAQ (reference sequence).